The 12 T cell receptor beta chains given below trace back to one sample, sequenced in a study of blood T cell repertoires in COVID-19. The protocol was immunoSEQ multiplex PCR, while the TCRdb copy is restricted to in-frame clones and leaves out a portion. This table has around 60,000 clones, roughly 84% appearing once. The sequencing input was peripheral blood. The receptor source for this set is a man in his 60s with COVID-19, enrolled during active disease.

Only one count was recorded for this clone. This chain uses TRBV13 with TRBJ2-7; TRBD2 matches 13 bases. CDR1 and CDR2 (germline): PRHDT, FYEKMQ (reference sequence). Germline trimming cut 5 bases from V and 5 bases from J; bases unmatched to any gene: 9. The CDR3 consists of 16 residues. CDR3 in amino acids: CASSLRLAGGPDEQYF. CDR3 DNA sequence: TGTGCCAGCAGCCTCCGACTAGCGGGGGGCCCTGACGAGCAGTACTTC.

The V call is TRBV12-5, the J call TRBJ2-7; 11 bases agree with TRBD2. This CDR3 is 22 amino acids long. With V trimmed by 6 bases and J by 2 bases, 27 bases remained unmatched. Germline lookup yields CDR1 LGHNT and CDR2 FRNRAP. CDR3 bases: TGTGCTAGTGGCACGCTACCGGGGCTCGGGCTAGCGGGAGGTCTCAGGACCTACGAGCAGTACTTC. Translation: CASGTLPGLGLAGGLRTYEQYF.

CDR3 nucleotide sequence: TGTGCCAGCAGTAAGCCGGGACATAATGAAAAACTGTTTTTT. It specifies CASSKPGHNEKLFF. This chain links TRBV6-5 with TRBJ1-4, with TRBD1 as a possible D gene (6 bases). The CDR3 spans 14 residues. The V end lost 5 bases, the J end lost 4 bases, and 11 bases lay between the germline ends. Germline lookup yields CDR1 MNHEY and CDR2 SVGAGI.

The J gene is TRBJ1-1, the V gene TRBV4-2, with D perhaps TRBD1 (6 bases). Trimming shortened V by 4 bases and J by 6 bases, and 15 bases separated the two germline ends. Germline-derived CDR1 and CDR2 are LGHNA and YNFKEQ. This CDR3 comprises 14 residues. The CDR3 spells CASSRHTGTPEAFF. The CDR3 bases are TGTGCCAGCAGCCGCCACACAGGGACCCCTGAAGCTTTCTTT.

The J gene is TRBJ2-3, the V gene TRBV6-5; D uncertain. Per germline, CDR1 MNHEY and CDR2 SVGAGI. Trimming pared 7 bases from V and 3 bases from J, leaving 11 bases between. This CDR3 is 13 amino acids long. CDR3 sequence: CASTLFETDTQYF. CDR3 in DNA: TGTGCCAGCACTCTTTTCGAGACAGATACGCAGTATTTT.

This clone was seen just once. This chain uses TRBV12-5 with TRBJ2-2, with a possible D match to TRBD2 (5 bases). This CDR3 is built from 20 residues. The germline V gene has CDR1 LGHNT and CDR2 FRNRAP. V was cut by 6 bases and J by 0 bases, with 26 bases left in between. CDR3 DNA: TGTGCTAGTGGGATGTTAAAACCCGAACTAGGCGCAGCGAACACCGGGGAGCTGTTTTTT. Translated: CASGMLKPELGAANTGELFF.

This clone was seen a few times. V is TRBV28 and J is TRBJ2-7; 7 bases match TRBD1. The CDR3 runs to 14 residues. Trimming cost V 7 bases and J 2 bases; bases outside gene matches: 8. Germline CDR1 reads MDHEN; CDR2 reads SYDVKM. CDR3 in amino acids: CASKTGELTYEQYF. The CDR3 DNA sequence: TGTGCCAGCAAAACAGGGGAACTCACCTACGAGCAGTACTTC.

This clone appeared a single time. The chain recombines TRBV28 with TRBJ2-3, with 11 positions matching TRBD1. The length of the CDR3 is 15 residues. J gave up 4 bases and V 6 bases, and 6 bases lay outside the gene matches. Germline CDR1 reads MDHEN; CDR2 reads SYDVKM. The CDR3 is CASSLPGQGADTQYF. CDR3 sequence (DNA): TGTGCCAGCAGCCTCCCGGGACAGGGGGCAGATACGCAGTATTTT.

The rearrangement links TRBV24-1 to TRBJ1-2; 7 bases are a match to TRBD1. Germline loops: CDR1 KGHDR, CDR2 SFDVKD. The CDR3 consists of 15 residues. After removal of 12 bases from V and 4 bases from J, the junction contained 16 bases not matched to a gene. This CDR3 reads CAAAVMGQRAYGYTF. The DNA of the CDR3 is TGTGCCGCCGCAGTTATGGGACAGCGGGCCTATGGCTACACCTTC.

The V gene is TRBV18, the J gene TRBJ1-2; TRBD1 agrees at 8 bases. CDR1 is KGHSH and CDR2 is LQKENI in the germline V gene. Losses at the gene ends were 5 bases for V and 0 bases for J; bases not matched to a gene: 8. The CDR3 loop spans 16 amino acids. The CDR3 nucleotides read TGTGCCAGCTCAACTAGGGACAGGTTAGCTAACTATGGCTACACCTTC. This translates into CASSTRDRLANYGYTF.

This clone has a handful of counts. V and J are TRBV11-2 and TRBJ2-2, with D possibly TRBD1 on 6 matching bases. The V end was cut by 7 bases, the J end by 1 base, with 10 bases between. From germline, CDR1 is SGHAT and CDR2 FQNNGV. The CDR3 has 14 residues. DNA of the CDR3: TGTGCCAGCATAGCAGGGGTGAACACCGGGGAGCTGTTTTTT. Translating it yields CASIAGVNTGELFF.

This chain links TRBV30 with TRBJ1-5; D unresolved. The germline V gene encodes CDR1 GTSNPN and CDR2 SVGIG (reference sequence). Deletions cut 0 bases from V and 4 bases from J, with 7 bases between. The CDR3 is made up of 13 amino acids. DNA of the CDR3: TGTGCCTGGAGTGTACTCGAGAATCAGCCCCAGCATTTT. Amino acids: CAWSVLENQPQHF.